This TCR beta chain derives from a study of vaccination and CD4 T cells after COVID-19. This clonotype was picked up a small number of times. Its specificity is unknown. The Oncomine TCR Beta short-read assay was applied to DNA of cultured CD4+ T cells. Each CDR3 protein is one row after TCRdb ran MiXCR on the PCR reads. The table includes about 19,000 distinct CDR3 sequences, roughly 55% detected once. The treatment: approximately 10-day PBMC culture with coronavirus spike peptide pools or control peptides (ViraFEST assay). V dropped 5 bases and J dropped 5; count of bases not matched to a gene: 16. This CDR3 is 18 amino acids long.

Sequencing was carried out using CD4+ T cells from blood, cultured in vitro. The sequence was collected from a human donor who had recovered from COVID-19. The chain employs TRBV12-3 or TRBV12-4 and TRBJ2-5; TRBD2 matches 11 bases. This CDR3 reads CASSAQGIRLAGRETQYF. The CDR3 DNA is TGTGCCAGCAGTGCACAGGGGATAAGACTAGCGGGGAGGGAGACCCAGTACTTC.